Given below is one TCR beta chain in context. Its antigen has not been determined. No qualities accompany the bases; no much larger clone lies one base away. The data originate from a study of CD8 T cells in ankylosing spondylitis listed by TCRdb under 2017. Concerning the study at large: The study profiled T cell receptor beta repertoires in healthy donors and ankylosing spondylitis patients to find disease-linked TCR variants. Peripheral blood was sampled, and synovial fluid was also collected from ankylosing spondylitis patients. The full study cohort comprised about 24 ankylosing spondylitis patients and roughly 100 healthy donors.

The CDR3 covers 16 residues, taking in both the cysteine and the phenylalanine. Kept here is only the CDR3 DNA, which spans 48 bases and is read in frame from base 1. Ends trimmed: V by 0 bases, J by 5 bases; bases unmatched to a gene: 6. The germline V gene provides CDR1 SGHRS and CDR2 YFSETQ. The run used an Illumina HiSeq 2500. Quantitative 5'-RACE with molecular barcodes was used to prepare TCR beta libraries. Concerning the study's data processing: A new computational method based on a probabilistic model of VDJ rearrangement was used to identify disease-linked TCR variants. TCRdb applied fastp at Q25 and MiXCR to the public reads, then kept only in-frame beta chains. Rows with one shared CDR3 protein collapse into an entry with the most common genes and DNA. TCRdb, rather than the study authors, made the V and J calls. Here the sample has fewer than 650,000 distinct CDR3 sequences; 10% to 15% occur a single time. The ten most abundant clones make up 6.8% of the sample.

On the study overall, not on this receptor specifically: A TCR beta motif made up of several highly homologous amino acid variants appeared to be characteristic of blood from ankylosing spondylitis patients. The disease-linked clones showed a CD8+ phenotype and occurred at relatively low frequencies in peripheral blood. Some TCR beta motif variants had previously been reported in synovial fluid and blood of reactive arthritis patients, which suggested common disease-initiation mechanisms. The disease-linked clones were reported to be significantly enriched in matched synovial fluid samples from ankylosing spondylitis patients.

The rearranged chain carries TRBV5-1 and TRBJ2-3; 10 of the junction bases match TRBD2. The sequenced sample was blood, either unsorted or a sorted T cell fraction (not recorded which). This clonotype was obtained from a male donor with ankylosing spondylitis. The nucleotide sequence reads TGCGCCAGCAGCTTGGGGGGGCTAGCGGGAGAAGATACGCAGTATTTT. This yields the protein CASSLGGLAGEDTQYF.